This T cell receptor beta chain comes out of a study of CD8 T cells in Susac syndrome. Germline V lookup: CDR1 MNHNS, CDR2 SASEGT. The CDR3 has 13 amino acids. The V and J ends lost 5 bases and 1 base respectively, with 8 bases between them. With random hexamers, roughly 0.5 to 1 ug RNA was reverse transcribed. In TCRdb, the immunoSEQ multiplex PCR reads were re-called with MiXCR into one record per CDR3 protein. The table lists 200,000 or so distinct CDR3 sequences, roughly 95% of them singletons. The chain combines TRBV6-1 with TRBJ1-1, with unresolved D. The receptor comes from a human donor with multiple sclerosis. Specimen: CD4+ T cells from PBMCs. CDR3 sequence reads: CASSRVRNTEAFF. The CDR3 DNA sequence: TGTGCCAGCAGTCGTGTCAGGAACACTGAAGCTTTCTTT.